The clone carrying this T cell receptor (beta chain) was counted only a few times. The entry originates in a study of T cells after yellow fever vaccination. UMIs were added to TCR cDNA along with a universal primer site when it was made by 5'RACE template switching. TCRdb redid the calling of the 5' RACE reads with MiXCR, one entry per CDR3 protein. The repertoire holds around 230,000 distinct CDR3 sequences, with over 6.5% as singletons. Trimming cost V 0 bases and J 6 bases, with 12 bases left between them. The CDR3 is 14 residues long. CDR1 is LGHNA, CDR2 YSLEER, per germline. The sample consisted of CD4+ T cells sorted from PBMCs, taken on the day of the yellow fever booster vaccination. This TCR was sampled from a man aged 30 to 39 who received the YFV17D yellow fever vaccine. This rearrangement joins TRBV4-3 to TRBJ2-7; perhaps TRBD1 as D (5 bases). CDR3 in DNA: TGCGCCAGCAGCCAAGAACAGGCAAGAGGCGAGCAGTACTTC. It is translated as CASSQEQARGEQYF.